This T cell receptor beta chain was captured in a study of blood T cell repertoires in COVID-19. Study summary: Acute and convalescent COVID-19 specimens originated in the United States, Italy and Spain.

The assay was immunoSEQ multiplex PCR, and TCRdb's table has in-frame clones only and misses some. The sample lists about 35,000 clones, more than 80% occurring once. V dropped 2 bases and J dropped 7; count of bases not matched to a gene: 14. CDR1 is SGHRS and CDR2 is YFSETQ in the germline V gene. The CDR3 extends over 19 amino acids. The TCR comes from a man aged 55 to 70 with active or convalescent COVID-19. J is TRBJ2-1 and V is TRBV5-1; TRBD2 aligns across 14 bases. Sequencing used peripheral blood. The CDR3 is CASSLYLGLAGVRMNEQFF. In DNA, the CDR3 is TGCGCCAGCAGCTTATACTTGGGACTAGCGGGAGTTAGGATGAATGAGCAGTTCTTC.